This TCR beta chain comes out of a study of metastatic and nonmetastatic thyroid tumors. The CDR3 length is 16 residues. In germline, CDR1 is SGHRS, CDR2 YFSETQ. Trimming removed 0 bases from V and 2 bases from J; junction bases left unmatched: 5. Using MiXCR, TCRdb re-called clones from the PCR reads. The data contain some 6,900 clones, roughly 32% of them singletons. Ahead of thyroid surgery, no patient had received treatment of any kind. This receptor was obtained from a female donor with papillary thyroid cancer or a benign thyroid nodule (not recorded which). Some clones in this sample may be carry-over from other donors' samples. The chain is built from TRBV5-1 and TRBJ1-2; 9 bases agree with TRBD1. Sequencing was carried out using adjacent normal tissue. The CDR3 spells CASSLGLGTGNYGYTF. CDR3 sequence (DNA): TGCGCCAGCAGCTTGGGCCTTGGGACAGGGAACTATGGCTACACCTTC. Variable domain in full (rest from reference TRBV5-1 and TRBJ1-2): KAGVTQTPRYLIKTRGQQVTLSCSPISGHRSVSWYQQTPGQGLQFLFEYFSETQRNKGNFPGRFSGRQFSNSRSEMNVSTLELGDSALYLCASSLGLGTGNYGYTFGSGTRLTVV.